What follows are 19 T cell receptor beta chains derived from one specimen sequenced in a study of siplizumab effects on memory and regulatory T cells. Method: immunoSEQ multiplex PCR; TCRdb's copy keeps in-frame clones and lacks some. The sample includes about 85,000 clones, approximately 95% of them seen just once. Sequencing was carried out using CD8+ T cells sorted from blood. Receptor source: a human donor in good health.

The chain combines TRBV28 with TRBJ2-1; possible D gene TRBD2, 5 bases. Germline values: CDR1 MDHEN, CDR2 SYDVKM. CDR3 length: 15 residues. The V end lost 3 bases, the J end lost 8 bases, and 17 bases lay between the germline ends. The CDR3 sequence: CASSFRGLTFHEQFF. The CDR3 bases are TGTGCCAGCAGTTTCCGGGGTTTAACTTTTCATGAGCAGTTCTTC.

The V and J genes are TRBV4-1 and TRBJ2-7; the D is unclear. CDR1 is MGHRA, CDR2 YSYEKL, per germline. V was pared by 5 bases and J by 2 bases, with 4 bases between. There are 11 residues in the CDR3. The CDR3 protein is CASSSAYEQYF. The CDR3 coding sequence is TGCGCCAGCAGCTCCGCCTACGAGCAGTACTTC.

The chain carries TRBV9 and TRBJ1-1; 7 bases line up with TRBD1. Germline trimming cut 0 bases from V and 4 bases from J; bases unmatched to any gene: 9. Germline V gives CDR1 SGDLS, CDR2 YYNGEE. The CDR3 has 16 amino acids. The CDR3 here is CASSVDLSAGGTEAFF. The CDR3 DNA sequence: TGTGCCAGCAGCGTAGACTTGAGCGCAGGGGGCACTGAAGCTTTCTTT.

The CDR3 sequence: CASSITSGRSDEQYF. Here the CDR3 DNA reads TGTGCCAGTAGTATTACTAGCGGGAGGTCGGACGAGCAGTACTTC. The chain links TRBV19 to TRBJ2-7; 12 bases align to TRBD2. V was pared by 3 bases and J by 5 bases, with 5 bases of the junction left unmatched. The CDR3 spans 15 residues. The germline gives CDR1 LNHDA, CDR2 SQIVND (reference sequence). The entire variable domain, with the rest obtained from reference TRBV19 and TRBJ2-7, is as follows: DGGITQSPKYLFRKEGQNVTLSCEQNLNHDAMYWYRQDPGQGLRLIYYSQIVNDFQKGDIAEGYSVSREKKESFPLTVTSAQKNPTAFYLCASSITSGRSDEQYFGPGTRLTVT.

The V gene is TRBV5-1, the J gene TRBJ2-5, with TRBD2 matching 7 bases. V trimming: 1 base; J trimming: 5 bases; junction bases outside the gene matches: 14. The CDR3 sequence is 17 residues long. Germline V gene data show CDR1 as SGHRS and CDR2 as YFSETQ. CDR3 protein: CASSLFPSREISETQYF. The CDR3 nucleotides are TGCGCCAGCAGCTTGTTCCCCTCGCGGGAGATATCGGAGACCCAGTACTTC.

To note about this clone: The sample holds other DNA sequences that translate to the same CDR3. V usage is TRBV19 and J usage is TRBJ2-7; 10 positions agree with TRBD2. The germline V gene has CDR1 LNHDA and CDR2 SQIVND (reference sequence). V was clipped by 2 bases and J by 4 bases; unmatched bases: 5. CDR3 length: 15 residues. CDR3 sequence (DNA): TGTGCCAGTAGTATATCTAGCGGGAGTACTTACGAGCAGTACTTC. It is translated as CASSISSGSTYEQYF.

V is TRBV28 and J is TRBJ2-5, with D hard to call. The CDR3 runs 13 residues. Trimming took off 8 bases at V and 4 bases at J, with 14 bases between the two ends. CDR1 and CDR2 from the germline V gene are MDHEN and SYDVKM. The CDR3 sequence: CASQTFGIETQYF. CDR3 nucleotides: TGTGCCAGCCAAACCTTTGGTATAGAGACCCAGTACTTC.

The chain uses TRBV4-1 and TRBJ2-1; D possibly matches TRBD1 or TRBD2 (5 bases each). CDR3 length equals 14 residues. The V and J ends lost 3 bases and 5 bases respectively, with 11 bases between them. Germline V gives CDR1 MGHRA, CDR2 YSYEKL. The CDR3 nucleotides read TGCGCCAGCAGCCAGGCCGGGACCCACAATGAGCAGTTCTTC. This gives the protein CASSQAGTHNEQFF.

The genes are TRBV9 and TRBJ2-2, with TRBD1 identical over 8 bases. The CDR3 runs to 14 residues. Germline CDR1 reads SGDLS; CDR2 reads YYNGEE. The V gene end was trimmed by 4 bases and the J gene end by 4 bases; junction bases not matched to a gene: 3. CDR3: CASSPTGGTGELFF. CDR3 coding DNA: TGTGCCAGCAGCCCCACAGGGGGCACCGGGGAGCTGTTTTTT.

CDR3 nucleotides: TGCGCCAGCAGTGAGTCGAGTGGAACTGGGGCCAACGTCCTGACTTTC. Residues: CASSESSGTGANVLTF. The rearrangement uses TRBV10-1 and TRBJ2-6; no reliable D call. Per germline, CDR1 WNHNN and CDR2 SYGVQD (reference sequence). This CDR3 is built from 16 residues. V was pared by 0 bases and J by 2 bases, with 8 bases between.

The J gene is TRBJ2-1, the V gene TRBV12-5; perhaps TRBD1 as D (6 bases). V lost 3 bases and J 6 bases, leaving 18 bases between the germline ends. Germline-derived CDR1 and CDR2 are LGHNT and FRNRAP. The CDR3 is 16 amino acids. This CDR3 reads CASGFEPGQRFNEQFF. Written as DNA, the CDR3 is TGTGCTAGTGGTTTTGAACCGGGACAAAGATTCAATGAGCAGTTCTTC.

DNA of the CDR3: TGTGCCAGCAGTCTCGGGACAGGGGCCTACGAGCAGTACTTC. It specifies CASSLGTGAYEQYF. J is TRBJ2-7 and V is TRBV25-1, with 10 bases matching TRBD1. Germline V lookup: CDR1 MGHDK, CDR2 SYGVNS. Trimming cost V 5 bases and J 2 bases; bases outside gene matches: 3. The CDR3 runs to 14 residues.

V usage is TRBV7-8 and J usage is TRBJ2-7; D is unresolved. The CDR3 sequence is 12 residues long. V lost 5 bases and J lost 0, with 5 bases in between. Germline V gives CDR1 SGHVS, CDR2 FQNEAQ. Written as DNA, the CDR3 is TGTGCCAGCAGCCAAAGCTCCTACGAGCAGTACTTC. Its protein is CASSQSSYEQYF.

The chain has TRBV27 and TRBJ2-1; 11 bases match TRBD2. The CDR3 has 14 residues. Looked up from germline, CDR1 is MNHEY and CDR2 is SMNVEV (reference sequence). V shed 2 bases, J shed 8 bases, and the junction held 2 bases outside the gene matches. CDR3 DNA: TGTGCCAGCAGTTTAGGACTAGCGGGCGATGAGCAGTTCTTC. It encodes CASSLGLAGDEQFF.

The chain employs TRBV4-2 and TRBJ1-2, with TRBD1 matching over 7 bases. The germline CDR1 and CDR2 sequences are LGHNA and YNFKEQ. The CDR3 sequence is 16 residues long. The V segment lost 0 bases and the J segment 8 bases; nucleotides outside the gene matches: 12. The CDR3 DNA reads TGTGCCAGCAGCCAAGATCTTGACAGGGTGATGCAAGGCTACACCTTC. It is translated as CASSQDLDRVMQGYTF.

The rearrangement uses TRBV27 and TRBJ1-2; TRBD1 matches at 7 bases. The ends lost 4 bases at V and 5 bases at J; junction bases unmatched: 13. The CDR3 runs 16 residues. The germline gives CDR1 MNHEY, CDR2 SMNVEV (reference sequence). The CDR3 loop reads CASSSTGTVYPYGYTF. The CDR3 DNA reads as TGTGCCAGCAGTTCCACCGGGACAGTCTACCCGTATGGCTACACCTTC.

The chain recombines TRBV6-6 with TRBJ1-5; no clear D. CDR1 and CDR2 from the germline V gene are MNHNY and SVGAGI (reference sequence). The CDR3 runs to 12 residues. Trimming took 0 bases from V and 6 from J, leaving 3 bases between them. The CDR3 spells CASSYSAQPQHF. In DNA, the CDR3 is TGTGCCAGCAGTTACTCGGCTCAGCCCCAGCATTTT.

The chain combines TRBV7-9 with TRBJ1-5; D might be TRBD1 (5 bases). CDR3 length equals 13 residues. V shed 5 bases and J shed 5 bases, with 10 bases lying between them. Looked up from germline, CDR1 is SEHNR and CDR2 is FQNEAQ (reference sequence). CDR3 sequence reads: CASSRVGDQPQHF. DNA for the CDR3: TGTGCCAGCAGCAGGGTGGGGGATCAGCCCCAGCATTTT.

J is TRBJ2-7 and V is TRBV29-1, with 8 bases identical to TRBD2. Trimming at V came to 3 bases and at J to 0 bases, leaving 10 bases not matched to a gene. CDR3 size: 16 residues. Per germline, CDR1 SQVTM and CDR2 ANQGSEA. The CDR3 loop is CSVDAPSGGGSYEQYF. The DNA for the CDR3 is TGCAGCGTTGATGCTCCCTCGGGGGGGGGCTCCTACGAGCAGTACTTC.